This T cell receptor beta chain came from a study of neoadjuvant anti-PD-1 for oral cavity cancer. The CDR3 length is 12 residues. The germline gives CDR1 LNHDA, CDR2 SQIVND (reference sequence). Produced via immunoSEQ multiplex PCR; TCRdb's table is partial and in-frame only. The repertoire has over 65,000 clones, roughly 85% of them found once; the top ten carry approximately 3%. Time point in this sample: after neoadjuvant nivolumab, at surgical resection. About this clone itself: One junction end disagrees with the germline gene, perhaps due to a read error.

The sequenced sample was PBMCs, obtained after nivolumab (anti-PD-1) treatment. This chain uses TRBV19 with TRBJ1-1; D gene ambiguous. The clonotype was recovered from a person aged 35 to 85 with oral cavity squamous cell carcinoma. The CDR3 region has the DNA TGTGCCAGCTTAGGTGGGAACGCTGAAGCTTTCTTT. Its protein product is CASLGGNAEAFF. Drawing the rest from reference TRBV19 and TRBJ1-1, the complete variable domain is DGGITQSPKYLFRKEGQNVTLSCEQNLNHDAMYWYRQDPGQGLRLIYYSQIVNDFQKGDIAEGYSVSREKKESFPLTVTSAQKNPTAFYLCASLGGNAEAFFGQGTRLTVV.